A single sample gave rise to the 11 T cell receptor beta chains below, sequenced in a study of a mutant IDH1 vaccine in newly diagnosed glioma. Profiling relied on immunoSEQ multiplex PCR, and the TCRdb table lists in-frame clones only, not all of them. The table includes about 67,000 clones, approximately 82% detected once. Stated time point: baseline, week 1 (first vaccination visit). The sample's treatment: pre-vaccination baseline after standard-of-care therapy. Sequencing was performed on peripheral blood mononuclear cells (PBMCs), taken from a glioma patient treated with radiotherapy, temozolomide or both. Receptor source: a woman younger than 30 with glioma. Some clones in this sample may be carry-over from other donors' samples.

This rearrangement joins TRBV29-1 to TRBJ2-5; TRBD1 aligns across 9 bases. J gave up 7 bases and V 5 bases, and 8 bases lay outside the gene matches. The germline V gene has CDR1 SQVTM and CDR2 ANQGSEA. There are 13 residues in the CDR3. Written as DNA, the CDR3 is TGCAGCGTTACTCAGACAGGGGGGTTGACCCAGTACTTC. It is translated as CSVTQTGGLTQYF.

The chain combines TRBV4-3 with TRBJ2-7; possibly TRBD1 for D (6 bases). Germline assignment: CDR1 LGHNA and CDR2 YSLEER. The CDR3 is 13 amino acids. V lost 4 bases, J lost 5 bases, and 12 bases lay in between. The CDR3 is CASSRLTGHEQYF. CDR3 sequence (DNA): TGCGCCAGCAGCCGACTCACAGGGCACGAGCAGTACTTC.

CDR3 residues: CASTLNELKNEQYF. The CDR3 nucleotides read TGCGCCAGCACCCTAAACGAGCTTAAGAACGAGCAGTACTTC. The V call is TRBV5-1, the J call TRBJ2-7, with unresolved D. This CDR3 contains 14 residues. V dropped 6 bases and J dropped 5 bases, with 18 bases sitting between them. From germline, CDR1 is SGHRS and CDR2 YFSETQ.

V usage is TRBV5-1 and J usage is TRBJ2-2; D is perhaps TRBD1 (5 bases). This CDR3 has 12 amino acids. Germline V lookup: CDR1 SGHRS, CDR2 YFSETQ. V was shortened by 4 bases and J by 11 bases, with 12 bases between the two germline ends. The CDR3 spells CASSPDSLELFF. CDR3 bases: TGCGCCAGCAGCCCTGACAGCCTAGAGCTGTTTTTT.

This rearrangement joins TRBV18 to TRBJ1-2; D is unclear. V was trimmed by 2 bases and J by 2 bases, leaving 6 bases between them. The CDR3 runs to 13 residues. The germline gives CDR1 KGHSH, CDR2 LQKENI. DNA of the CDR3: TGTGCCAGCTCACCAAAGTACAACTATGGCTACACCTTC. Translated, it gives CASSPKYNYGYTF.

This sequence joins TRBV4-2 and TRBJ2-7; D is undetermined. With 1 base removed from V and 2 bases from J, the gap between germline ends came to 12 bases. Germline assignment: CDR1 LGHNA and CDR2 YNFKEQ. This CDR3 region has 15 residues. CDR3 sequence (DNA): TGTGCCAGCAGCCAAGGGGGTGCAGACCCCTACGAGCAGTACTTC. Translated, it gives CASSQGGADPYEQYF.

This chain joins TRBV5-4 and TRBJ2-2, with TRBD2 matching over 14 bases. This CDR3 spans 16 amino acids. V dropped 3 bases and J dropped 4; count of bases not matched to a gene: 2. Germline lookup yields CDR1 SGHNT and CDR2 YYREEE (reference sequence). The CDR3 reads CASSWGLAGATGELFF. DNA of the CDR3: TGTGCCAGCAGCTGGGGACTAGCGGGGGCCACCGGGGAGCTGTTTTTT.

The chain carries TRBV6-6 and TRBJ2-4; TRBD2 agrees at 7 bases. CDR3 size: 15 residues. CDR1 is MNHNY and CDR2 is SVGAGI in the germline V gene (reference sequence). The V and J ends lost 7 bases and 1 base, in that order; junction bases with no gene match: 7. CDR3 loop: CASTPLGGAKNIQYF. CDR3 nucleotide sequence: TGTGCCAGCACTCCTCTGGGGGGGGCCAAAAACATTCAGTACTTC.

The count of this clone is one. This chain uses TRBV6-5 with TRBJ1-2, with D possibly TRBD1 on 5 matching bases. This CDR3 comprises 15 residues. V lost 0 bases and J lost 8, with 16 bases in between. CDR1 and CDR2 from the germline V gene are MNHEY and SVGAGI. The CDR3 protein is CASSYSGSGIGGYTF. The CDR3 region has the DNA TGTGCCAGCAGTTACTCTGGGTCAGGGATAGGGGGCTACACCTTC.

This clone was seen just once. In DNA, the CDR3 is TGTGCCACCAGGGGGGGGAGCTCCTACGAGCAGTACTTC. It is translated as CATRGGSSYEQYF. The J gene is TRBJ2-7, the V gene TRBV15; 7 bases line up with TRBD2. The V gene's germline CDR1 is LNHNV and CDR2 YYDKDF (reference sequence). This CDR3 region has 13 residues. Unmatched junction bases numbered 2, after V lost 6 bases and J lost 0 bases.

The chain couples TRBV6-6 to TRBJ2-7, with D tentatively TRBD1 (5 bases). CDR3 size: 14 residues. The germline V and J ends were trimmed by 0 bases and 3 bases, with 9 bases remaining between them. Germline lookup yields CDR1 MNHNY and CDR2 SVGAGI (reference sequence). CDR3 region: CASSYSGQLYEQYF. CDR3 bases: TGTGCCAGCAGTTACTCGGGGCAGCTCTACGAGCAGTACTTC.